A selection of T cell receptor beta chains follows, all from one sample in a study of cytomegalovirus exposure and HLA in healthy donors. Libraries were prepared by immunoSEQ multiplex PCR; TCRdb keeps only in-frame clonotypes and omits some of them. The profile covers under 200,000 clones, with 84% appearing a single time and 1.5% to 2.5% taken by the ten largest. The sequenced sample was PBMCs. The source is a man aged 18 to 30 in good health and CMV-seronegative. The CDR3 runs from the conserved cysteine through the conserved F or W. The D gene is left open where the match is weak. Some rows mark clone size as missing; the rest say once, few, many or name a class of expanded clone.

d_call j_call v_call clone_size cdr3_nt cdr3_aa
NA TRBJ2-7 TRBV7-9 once TGTGCCAGCAGCTTAGTAGGGAACAGGGTTTTGGACGAGCAGTACTTC CASSLVGNRVLDEQYF
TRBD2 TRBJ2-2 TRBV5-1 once TGCGCCAGCAGCTTGGGACTAGCCACCGGGGAGCTGTTTTTT CASSLGLATGELFF
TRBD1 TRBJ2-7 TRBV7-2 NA TGTGCCAGCAGCCCTGGACAGGGGTCGCCCTACGAGCAGTACTTC CASSPGQGSPYEQYF
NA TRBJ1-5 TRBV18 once TGTGCCAGCTCACCAGGGGGGCAGCCCCAGCATTTT CASSPGGQPQHF
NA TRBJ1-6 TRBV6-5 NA TGTGCCAGCAGGCGGACAGTCCAAGATAATTCACCCCTCCACTTT CASRRTVQDNSPLHF
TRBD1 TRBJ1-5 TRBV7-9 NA TGTGCCAGCAGCTCTACCGACAGGGACGATCAGCCCCAGCATTTT CASSSTDRDDQPQHF
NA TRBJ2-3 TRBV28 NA TGTGCTTCAGGGAACCCCCGGGATACGCAGTATTTT CASGNPRDTQYF
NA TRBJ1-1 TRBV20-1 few TGCAGTGCTCCAGGGGAGACTGAAGCTTTCTTT CSAPGETEAFF
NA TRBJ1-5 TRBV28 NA TGTGCCAGCGGGGGGACGTTCAATCAGCCCCAGCATTTT CASGGTFNQPQHF
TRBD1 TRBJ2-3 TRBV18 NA TGTGCCAGCTCACCTACAGGGGGTCCCACAGATACGCAGTATTTT CASSPTGGPTDTQYF
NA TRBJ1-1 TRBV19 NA TGTGCCAGTATACGAGCGAACACTGAAGCTTTCTTT CASIRANTEAFF
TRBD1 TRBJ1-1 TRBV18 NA TGTGCCACCGTACAGGGGGACACTGAAGCTTTCTTT CATVQGDTEAFF
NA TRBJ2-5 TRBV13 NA TGTGCCAGCAGCTCTGGGACTGGCCGCCCTGAGACCCAGTACTTC CASSSGTGRPETQYF
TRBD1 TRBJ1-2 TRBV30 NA TGTGCCTGGGGGTCCGGGACAGGAGATGGCTACACCTTC CAWGSGTGDGYTF
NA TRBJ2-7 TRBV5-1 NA TGCGCCAGCAGCTTACTCCTAGCTAGCGCCTACGAGCAGTACTTC CASSLLLASAYEQYF
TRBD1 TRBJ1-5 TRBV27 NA TGTGCCAGCAGTTTACAGGGGGCGCAACAGCCCCAGCATTTT CASSLQGAQQPQHF
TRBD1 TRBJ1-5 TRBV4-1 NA TGCGCCAGCAGCCAGAGGTCTCCGGGACAGGGAAGCAATCAGCCCCAGCATTTT CASSQRSPGQGSNQPQHF
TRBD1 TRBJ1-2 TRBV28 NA TGTGCCAGCAGTTTCAAGCATTTGGGGACAGCCCGGGGCTACACCTTC CASSFKHLGTARGYTF
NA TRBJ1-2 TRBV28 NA TGTGCCAGCTGTTTATACGGGGATGGCTACACCTTC CASCLYGDGYTF
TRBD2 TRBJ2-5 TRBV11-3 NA TGTGCCAGCAGCTCCCCCCATCTAGCGGGAGAGCGAGAGACCCAGTACTTC CASSSPHLAGERETQYF
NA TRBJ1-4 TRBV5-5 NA TGTGCCAGCAGCTTGGGCGGGGGGGTCGGCGGAGAAAAACTGTTTTTT CASSLGGGVGGEKLFF
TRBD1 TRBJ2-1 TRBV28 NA TGTGCCAGCAGTCCTCCCGGACAGGAAAATGAGCAGTTCTTC CASSPPGQENEQFF
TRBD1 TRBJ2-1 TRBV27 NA TGTGCCAGCAGTTCAGGGGGCTCCTCCTACAATGAGCAGTTCTTC CASSSGGSSYNEQFF
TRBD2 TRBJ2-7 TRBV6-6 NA TGTGCCAGCAGCCCACCTCTAGCGGTCTACGAGCAGTACTTC CASSPPLAVYEQYF
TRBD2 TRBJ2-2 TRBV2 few TGTGCCAGCAGCAAGGGACTAGCGGGGGGGTACACCGGGGAGCTGTTTTTT CASSKGLAGGYTGELFF
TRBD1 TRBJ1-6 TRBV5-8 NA TGTGCCAGCAGTTTTTCTTTACGGACAGGGGGTATATCACCCCTCCACTTT CASSFSLRTGGISPLHF
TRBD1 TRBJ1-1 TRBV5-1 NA TGCGCCAGCAGCGGATGGACAGGGACAAACGGACAAGCTTTCTTT CASSGWTGTNGQAFF
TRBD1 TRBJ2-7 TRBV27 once TGTGCCAGCAGTTCAGGGGGAGTTGCTTACGAGCAGTACTTC CASSSGGVAYEQYF
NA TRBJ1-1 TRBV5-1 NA TGCGCCAGCAGCCCAGGACAGACCCTAACAATAATTAACACTGAAGCTTTCTTT CASSPGQTLTIINTEAFF
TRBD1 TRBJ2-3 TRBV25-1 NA TGTGCCAGCAGCCAAGGGACAGGCCAGTACACAGATACGCAGTATTTT CASSQGTGQYTDTQYF
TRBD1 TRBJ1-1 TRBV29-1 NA TGCAGCGCTAGGACAGGGATGTACACTGAAGCTTTCTTT CSARTGMYTEAFF
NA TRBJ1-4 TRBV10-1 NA TGCGCCATTCACGTCGGGGGAACTAATGAAAAACTGTTTTTT CAIHVGGTNEKLFF
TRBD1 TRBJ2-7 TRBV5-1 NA TGCGCCAGCAGCTTGGAGGGGGCGCCCTACGAGCAGTACTTC CASSLEGAPYEQYF
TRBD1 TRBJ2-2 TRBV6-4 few TGTGCCAGCAGTCCCTCTGAGACAGGGGAATCGGGCGGGGAGCTGTTTTTT CASSPSETGESGGELFF
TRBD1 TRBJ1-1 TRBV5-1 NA TGCGCCAGCAGCTTGGATACAGGGGGTGAAGCTTTCTTT CASSLDTGGEAFF
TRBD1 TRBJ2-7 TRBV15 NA TGTGCCACCAGCAAAGGGCAGGGGGTGTACGAGCAGTACTTC CATSKGQGVYEQYF
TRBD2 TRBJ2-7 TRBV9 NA TGTGCCAGCAGCTCGCGACTAGCGGTGAGCTCCTACGAGCAGTACTTC CASSSRLAVSSYEQYF
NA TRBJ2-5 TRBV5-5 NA TGTGCCAGCAGCTTATCTAGCAGGCTCCAAGAGACCCAGTACTTC CASSLSSRLQETQYF
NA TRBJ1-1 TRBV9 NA TGTGCCAGCAGCCAACGAGAGGAGATTCACACTGAAGCTTTCTTT CASSQREEIHTEAFF
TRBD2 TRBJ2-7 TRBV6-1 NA TGTGCCAGCAGTGAGTTAGCGGGGGGAGCCTACGAGCAGTACTTC CASSELAGGAYEQYF
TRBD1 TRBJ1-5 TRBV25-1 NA TGTGCCAGCAGTGACCGGGACAGCCAAGGAGGGCCCCAGCATTTT CASSDRDSQGGPQHF
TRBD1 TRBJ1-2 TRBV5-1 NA TGCGCCAGCAGCTTGATGACAGGGGACGGCTACACCTTC CASSLMTGDGYTF
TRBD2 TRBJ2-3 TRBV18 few TGTGCCAGCTCATGGCTAGCGGGAGAGATGGCAGATACGCAGTATTTT CASSWLAGEMADTQYF
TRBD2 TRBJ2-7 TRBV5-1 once TGCGCCAGCAGCTCCACTAGCGGGAGCAACTACGAGCAGTACTTC CASSSTSGSNYEQYF
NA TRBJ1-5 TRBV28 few TGTGCCAGCAGGGTACAAAATCAGCCCCAGCATTTT CASRVQNQPQHF
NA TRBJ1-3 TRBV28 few TGTGCCAGCAGGCCAAGTAGCTCTGGAAACACCATATATTTT CASRPSSSGNTIYF
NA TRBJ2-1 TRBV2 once TGTGCCAGCAGCGAAATGACAGGCGATGAGCAGTTCTTC CASSEMTGDEQFF
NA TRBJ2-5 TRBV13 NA TGTGCCAGCAGCCCGGGACTGGCTCGGGAGCAGTACTTC CASSPGLAREQYF
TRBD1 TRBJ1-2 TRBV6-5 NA TGTGCCAGCAGTCAGGACAGGCTTGACTATGGCTACACCTTC CASSQDRLDYGYTF
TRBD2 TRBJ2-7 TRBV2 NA TGTGCCAGCAGGGGGACTAGCGGGGGGAGTAGGTACGAGCAGTACTTC CASRGTSGGSRYEQYF
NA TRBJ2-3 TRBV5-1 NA TGCGCCAGCAGCGGGGGTGGGGGGGCCGGAGATACGCAGTATTTT CASSGGGGAGDTQYF